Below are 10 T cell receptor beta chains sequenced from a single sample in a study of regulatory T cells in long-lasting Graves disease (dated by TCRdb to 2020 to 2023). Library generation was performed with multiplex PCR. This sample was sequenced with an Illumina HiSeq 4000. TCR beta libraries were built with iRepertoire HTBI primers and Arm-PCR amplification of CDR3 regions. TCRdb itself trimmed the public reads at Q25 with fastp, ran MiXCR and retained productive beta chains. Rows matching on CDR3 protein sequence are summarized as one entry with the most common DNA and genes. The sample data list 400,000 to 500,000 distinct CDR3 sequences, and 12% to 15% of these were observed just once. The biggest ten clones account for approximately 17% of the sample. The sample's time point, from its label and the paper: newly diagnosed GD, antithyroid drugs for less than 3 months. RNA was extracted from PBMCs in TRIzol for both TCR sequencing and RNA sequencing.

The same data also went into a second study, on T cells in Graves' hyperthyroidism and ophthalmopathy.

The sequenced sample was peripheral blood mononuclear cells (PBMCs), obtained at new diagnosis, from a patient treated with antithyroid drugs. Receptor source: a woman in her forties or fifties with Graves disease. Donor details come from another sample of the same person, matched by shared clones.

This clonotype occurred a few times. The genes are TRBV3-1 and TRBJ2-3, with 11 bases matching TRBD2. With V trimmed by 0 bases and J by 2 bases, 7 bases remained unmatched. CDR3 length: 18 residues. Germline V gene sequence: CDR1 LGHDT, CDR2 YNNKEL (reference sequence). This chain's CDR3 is CASSQDTTSGSLTDTQYF. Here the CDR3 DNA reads TGTGCCAGCAGCCAAGATACAACTAGCGGGAGCCTCACAGATACGCAGTATTTT.

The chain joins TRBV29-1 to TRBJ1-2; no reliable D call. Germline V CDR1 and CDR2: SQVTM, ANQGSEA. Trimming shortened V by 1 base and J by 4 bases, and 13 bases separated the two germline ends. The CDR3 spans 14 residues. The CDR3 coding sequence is TGCAGCGTTGAAGGCCCACACGGGAGCTATGGCTACACCTTC. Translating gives CSVEGPHGSYGYTF. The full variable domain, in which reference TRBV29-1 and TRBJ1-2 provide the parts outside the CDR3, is SAVISQKPSRDICQRGTSLTIQCQVDSQVTMMFWYRQQPGQSLTLIATANQGSEATYESGFVIDKFPISRPNLTFSTLTVSNMSPEDSSIYLCSVEGPHGSYGYTFGSGTRLTVV.

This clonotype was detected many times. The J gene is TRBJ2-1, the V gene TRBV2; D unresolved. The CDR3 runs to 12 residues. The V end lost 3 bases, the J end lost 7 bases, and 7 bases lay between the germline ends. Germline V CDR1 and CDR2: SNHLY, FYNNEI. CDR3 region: CASSDDKNEQFF. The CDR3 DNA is TGTGCCAGCAGTGATGATAAAAATGAGCAGTTCTTC.

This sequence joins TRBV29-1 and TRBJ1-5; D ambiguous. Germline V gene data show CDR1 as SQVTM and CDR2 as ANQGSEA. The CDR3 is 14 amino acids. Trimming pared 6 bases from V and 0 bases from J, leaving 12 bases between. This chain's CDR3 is CSVSRGDSNQPQHF. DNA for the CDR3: TGCAGCGTCTCCCGGGGAGATAGCAATCAGCCCCAGCATTTT.

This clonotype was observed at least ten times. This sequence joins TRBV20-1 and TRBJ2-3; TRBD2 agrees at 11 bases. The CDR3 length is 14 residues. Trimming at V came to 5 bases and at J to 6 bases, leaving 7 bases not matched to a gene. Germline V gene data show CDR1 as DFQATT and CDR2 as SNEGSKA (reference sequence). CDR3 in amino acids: CSARLAGIADTQYF. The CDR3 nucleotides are TGCAGTGCTCGACTAGCGGGAATCGCGGATACGCAGTATTTT.

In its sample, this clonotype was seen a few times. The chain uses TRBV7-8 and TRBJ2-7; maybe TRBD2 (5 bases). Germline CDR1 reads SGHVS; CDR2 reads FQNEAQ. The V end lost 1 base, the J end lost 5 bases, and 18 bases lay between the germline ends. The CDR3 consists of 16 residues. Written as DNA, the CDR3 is TGTGCCAGCAGCTTAGATTTCGGGGAAAAGCTTCACGAGCAGTACTTC. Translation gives CASSLDFGEKLHEQYF.

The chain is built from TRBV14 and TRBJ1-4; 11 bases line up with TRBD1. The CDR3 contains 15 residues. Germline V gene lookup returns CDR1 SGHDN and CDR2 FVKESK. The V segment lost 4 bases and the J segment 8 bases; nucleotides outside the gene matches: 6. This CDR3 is CASSRLRDRGEKLFF. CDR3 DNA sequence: TGTGCCAGCAGCCGACTTAGGGACAGGGGGGAAAAACTGTTTTTT.

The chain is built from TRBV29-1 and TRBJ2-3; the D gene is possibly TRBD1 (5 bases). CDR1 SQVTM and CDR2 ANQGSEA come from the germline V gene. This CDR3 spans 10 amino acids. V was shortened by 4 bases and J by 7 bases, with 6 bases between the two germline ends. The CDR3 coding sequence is TGCAGCGTTGGGGGCAATACGCAGTATTTT. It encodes CSVGGNTQYF.

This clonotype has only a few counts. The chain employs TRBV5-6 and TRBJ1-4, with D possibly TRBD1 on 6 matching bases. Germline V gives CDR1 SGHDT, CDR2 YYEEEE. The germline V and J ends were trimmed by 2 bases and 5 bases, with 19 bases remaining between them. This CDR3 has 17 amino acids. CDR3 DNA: TGTGCCAGCAGCTTTTCGCCGCGGACAGCAGCGAATGAAAAACTGTTTTTT. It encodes CASSFSPRTAANEKLFF.

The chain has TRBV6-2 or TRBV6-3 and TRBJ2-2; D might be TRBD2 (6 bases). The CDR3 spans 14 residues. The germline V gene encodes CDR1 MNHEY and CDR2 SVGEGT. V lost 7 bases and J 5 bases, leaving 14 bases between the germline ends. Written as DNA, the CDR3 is TGTGCCAGCAACCCGGGAGTGTGGACCGGGGAGCTGTTTTTT. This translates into CASNPGVWTGELFF.